This T cell receptor (beta chain) was observed in a study of T-cell memory formation after mild COVID-19. TCRdb redid the calling of the 5' RACE reads with MiXCR, one entry per CDR3 protein. The sample contains 190,000 or so distinct CDR3 sequences, more than 25% of which appear only once. V dropped 6 bases and J dropped 9 bases, with 12 bases sitting between them. The CDR3 covers 11 residues. Germline values: CDR1 GTSNPN, CDR2 SVGIG (reference sequence). The sequencing sample was made of PBMCs or a T cell subset sorted from them (not recorded which). The V call is TRBV30, the J call TRBJ2-1; D uncertain. The source of this sequence is an adult woman who had mild COVID-19 (a few samples of this study predate the infection). Cell type and time point are not known. The chain's CDR3 is CACYHRGEQFF. The CDR3 nucleotides read TGTGCCTGCTACCACCGCGGTGAGCAGTTCTTC. Variable domain in full (rest from reference TRBV30 and TRBJ2-1): SQTIHQWPATLVQPVGSPLSLECTVEGTSNPNLYWYRQAAGRGLQLLFYSVGIGQISSEVPQNLSASRPQDRQFILSSKKLLLSDSGFYLCACYHRGEQFFGPGTRLTVL.